The sequence of this T cell receptor (beta chain) was determined in a study of blood T cell repertoires in COVID-19. The method was immunoSEQ multiplex PCR; TCRdb's version includes in-frame clones alone and lacks a portion of them. The table records under 250,000 clones, more than 70% of them present only once. V lost 3 bases, J lost 7 bases, and 13 bases stayed unmatched. The CDR3 runs to 16 residues. Per the germline V gene, CDR1 is MDHEN and CDR2 is SYDVKM. This clone has ten or more counts. The chain combines TRBV28 with TRBJ2-7; TRBD2 aligns across 9 bases. Sequenced: peripheral blood. This TCR was sampled from a middle-aged man with active or convalescent COVID-19. CDR3 residues: CASSFRAPAGGGEQYF. CDR3 bases: TGTGCCAGCAGTTTCCGCGCTCCGGCGGGAGGGGGTGAGCAGTACTTC.